A single T cell receptor beta chain is shown here with its context. This record belongs to a study of glioma-infiltrating T cells after dendritic cell vaccination. Study as a whole: Dendritic cell vaccination trial patients had either newly diagnosed or recurrent glioblastoma. Autologous tumor lysate-pulsed dendritic cell vaccination was given between the early 2000s and the early 2010s.

Measured with immunoSEQ multiplex PCR; TCRdb has only the in-frame clones, and not every one. The data show approximately 85,000 clones, 85% seen once. This CDR3 is built from 16 residues. Germline V gene lookup returns CDR1 LNHDA and CDR2 SQIVND (reference sequence). Trimming took 4 bases from V and 2 from J; bases not matched to a gene: 4. Time point described: after dendritic cell vaccination, including at tumor progression/relapse. The genes are TRBV19 and TRBJ2-3; TRBD2 agrees at 12 bases. This clonotype was obtained from a human donor with glioblastoma. The specimen was blood, collected after dendritic cell vaccination. The chain's CDR3 is CASSTSGGDFTDTQYF. CDR3 sequence (DNA): TGTGCCAGTAGTACTAGCGGGGGGGATTTCACAGATACGCAGTATTTT.